This TCR beta chain derives from a study of OX40 agonist ivuxolimab in advanced cancers. Regarding the complete study: The costimulatory receptor OX40 (CD134) was targeted by ivuxolimab, a fully human IgG2 agonistic monoclonal antibody. The purpose of peripheral TCRbeta sequencing was to test whether ivuxolimab changed TCR sequence diversity and led to clonal T-cell expansion. Intravenous ivuxolimab was administered to patients every 2 weeks at six dose levels: 0.01, 0.1, 0.3, 1.5, 3 and 10 mg/kg. Of the roughly 52 dose-escalation patients, hepatocellular carcinoma was present in about 20, melanoma in approximately 15, renal cell carcinoma in 9 and head and neck cancer in 9. The dose-escalation cohort was roughly 83% male with a mean age of approximately 60 years, ranging from roughly 20 to 80. Three dose-escalation patients achieved partial responses, one with hepatocellular carcinoma and two with cutaneous melanoma. Prior anti-PD-1, anti-PD-L1 or anti-CTLA-4 therapy was permitted, and checkpoint inhibitors had been received by less than 45% of dose-escalation patients. The monotherapy dose-escalation portion (N ≈ 55 patients) of the phase I ivuxolimab trial is reported in the paper.

To sequence the TCRbeta CDR3 region, genomic DNA was isolated from the sorted cells. The immunoSEQ Assay was used for sequencing of TCRbeta CDR3 regions. The immuneACCESS repertoire file appears here via TCRdb, limited to in-frame rearrangements. These files lack a portion of the clones; in checked studies, under half of the deficit traces to unresolved V genes, and the cause of the others is not known. Counted in this sample were around 10,000 clones; about 86% of them appeared once. The top ten clones comprise around 13% of the sample. The study at large found these results: Clonal expansion of both CD4+ and CD8+ blood T cells was observed from baseline to week 6 at doses 0.1 to 3.0 mg/kg. After ivuxolimab, more expanded clones were found on average in CD8+ T cells than in CD4+ T cells. The antigen specificity of the clonally expanded peripheral T cells was not determined. In partial responders in the 0.1-3.0 mg/kg groups, normalized peripheral clonal expansion was found to be among the lowest, especially among CD8+ T cells. Low levels of normalized T-cell clonal expansion were also seen in some patients who did not respond.

The junction carries 7 bases between V and J, which are trimmed by 3 bases and 0 bases respectively. The cysteine opens and the phenylalanine closes a CDR3 of 14 amino acids. Only the CDR3 DNA stays, 42 bases, in frame from base 1. The germline V gene encodes CDR1 MRHNA and CDR2 SNTAGT. Worth noting for this clone: It lacks a known antigen. Per-nucleotide qualities are absent, and no much larger clonotype sits a single base away. Other DNA sequences from this sample encode an identical CDR3 as well.

Patients with a history of autoimmune disease or receiving systemic immunosuppression were excluded from the trial. Peripheral blood for TCR sequencing was drawn from every dose cohort at baseline, at cycle 4 day 1 and at cycle 7 day 1. The samples were drawn from a first-in-human, open-label, multicenter phase I dose-escalation trial of ivuxolimab. Adults with locally advanced or metastatic melanoma, renal cell, hepatocellular, or head and neck squamous cell carcinoma were enrolled in the trial. Before TCR sequencing, CD4+ T cells and CD8+ T cells were sorted from peripheral blood as separate populations.

This receptor was identified in an adult with an advanced solid tumor such as melanoma, head and neck, liver or kidney cancer. The input for sequencing was CD4+ or CD8+ T cells sorted from blood, taken in a trial of the OX40 agonist ivuxolimab. The sequence joins TRBV6-4 to TRBJ2-3; the D gene is perhaps TRBD1 or TRBD2, as each covers 5 bases. The CDR3 region reads CASSERGSTDTQYF. The bases read TGTGCCAGCAGTGAGAGGGGTAGCACAGATACGCAGTATTTT.